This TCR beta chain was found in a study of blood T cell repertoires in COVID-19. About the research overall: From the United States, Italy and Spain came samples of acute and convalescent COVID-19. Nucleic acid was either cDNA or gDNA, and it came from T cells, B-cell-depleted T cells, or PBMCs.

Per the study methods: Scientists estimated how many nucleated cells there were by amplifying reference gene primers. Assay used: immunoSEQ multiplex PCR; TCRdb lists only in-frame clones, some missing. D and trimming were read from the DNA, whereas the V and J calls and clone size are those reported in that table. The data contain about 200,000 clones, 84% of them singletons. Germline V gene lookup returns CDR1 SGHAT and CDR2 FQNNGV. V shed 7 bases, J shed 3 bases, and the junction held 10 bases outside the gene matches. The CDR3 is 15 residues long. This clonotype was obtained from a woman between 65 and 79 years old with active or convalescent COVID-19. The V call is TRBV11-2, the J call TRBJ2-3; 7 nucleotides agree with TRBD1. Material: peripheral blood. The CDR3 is CASTKLGGVTDTQYF. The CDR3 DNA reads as TGTGCCAGCACCAAATTAGGGGGCGTAACAGATACGCAGTATTTT.